This TCR beta chain was documented in a study of cytomegalovirus exposure and HLA in healthy donors. Note on this clone: Its target is not known.

CDR3 length: 16 amino acids. It was with 60 Vbeta and 13 Jbeta primers that the PCR ran. The method was immunoSEQ multiplex PCR; TCRdb's version includes in-frame clones alone and lacks a portion of them. The sample consists of approximately 210,000 clones, over 60% of them appearing once. Study results and limitations: As immune exposure information, only CMV serostatus was available.

The V and J genes are TRBV1 and TRBJ1-5; the D call TRBD1 from the table was never checked on the DNA. TRBV1 is designated a pseudogene. The clonotype originates from a woman in her thirties in good health and CMV-seropositive. Material: PBMCs. The CDR3 is CTSSQDPQGMAQPQHF. In nucleotides, the CDR3 is TGCACCAGCAGCCAAGATCCCCAGGGTATGGCTCAGCCCCAGCATTTT.